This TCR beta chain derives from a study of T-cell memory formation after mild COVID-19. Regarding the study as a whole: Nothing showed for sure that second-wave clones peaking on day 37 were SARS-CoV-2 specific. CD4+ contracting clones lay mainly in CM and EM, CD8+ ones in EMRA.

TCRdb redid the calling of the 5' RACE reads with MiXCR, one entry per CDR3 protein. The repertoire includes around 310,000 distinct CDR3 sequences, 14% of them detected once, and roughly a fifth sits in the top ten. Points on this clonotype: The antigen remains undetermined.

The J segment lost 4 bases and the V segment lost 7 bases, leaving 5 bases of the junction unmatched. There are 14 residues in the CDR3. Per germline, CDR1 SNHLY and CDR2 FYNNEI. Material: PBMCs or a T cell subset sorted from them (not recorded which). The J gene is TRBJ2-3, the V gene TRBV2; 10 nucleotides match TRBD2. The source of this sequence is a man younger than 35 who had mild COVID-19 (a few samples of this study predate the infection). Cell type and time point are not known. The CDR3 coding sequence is TGTGCCAGCATACTAGCGGGGAACCCAGATACGCAGTATTTT. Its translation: CASILAGNPDTQYF.